Presented here are 13 T cell receptor beta chains from one specimen sequenced in a study of cytomegalovirus exposure and HLA in healthy donors. Generated by immunoSEQ multiplex PCR, the TCRdb table keeps only in-frame clones and is missing some. The table has 110,000 to 150,000 clones, roughly nine tenths seen once. Sequences were obtained from PBMCs. Receptors were obtained from a man between 18 and 35 years old in good health and CMV-seronegative.

This rearrangement joins TRBV5-1 to TRBJ2-7, with 10 positions matching TRBD1. Germline-derived CDR1 and CDR2 are SGHRS and YFSETQ. This CDR3 has 16 amino acids. Germline trimming cut 0 bases from V and 2 bases from J; bases unmatched to any gene: 5. The CDR3 protein is CASSLAGQGTTYEQYF. The CDR3 DNA sequence: TGCGCCAGCAGCTTGGCGGGACAGGGGACAACCTACGAGCAGTACTTC.

The V call is TRBV11-3, the J call TRBJ2-5; possibly TRBD1 for D (6 bases). Trimming took 4 bases from V and 2 from J, leaving 11 bases between them. The CDR3 extends over 14 amino acids. Germline V gives CDR1 SGHNT, CDR2 YENEEA. The CDR3 is CASSSSDSQETQYF. The CDR3 nucleotides are TGTGCCAGCAGCTCCTCGGACAGTCAAGAGACCCAGTACTTC.

V is TRBV19 and J is TRBJ2-3, with a weak D call TRBD1 (5 bases). The V end lost 3 bases, the J end lost 1 base, and 8 bases lay between the germline ends. The germline V gene has CDR1 LNHDA and CDR2 SQIVND (reference sequence). CDR3 length equals 14 residues. CDR3 loop: CASSIQGRTDTQYF. CDR3 sequence (DNA): TGTGCCAGTAGTATTCAGGGTCGCACAGATACGCAGTATTTT.

V is TRBV9 and J is TRBJ2-5; 11 positions match TRBD1. With 3 bases clipped from V and 5 bases from J, the junction kept 6 bases outside the gene matches. CDR1 is SGDLS and CDR2 is YYNGEE in the germline V gene. CDR3 length: 15 amino acids. CDR3 sequence: CASSGGQGAVETQYF. The CDR3, as DNA: TGTGCCAGCAGCGGAGGACAGGGGGCGGTTGAGACCCAGTACTTC.

This clone was seen a single time. This rearrangement joins TRBV19 to TRBJ1-5, with TRBD1 as a possible D gene (6 bases). This CDR3 is 15 amino acids long. V was clipped by 6 bases and J by 3 bases, with 15 bases between them. Per the germline V gene, CDR1 is LNHDA and CDR2 is SQIVND (reference sequence). Here the CDR3 reads CASRFDRSFNQPQHF. The DNA for the CDR3 is TGTGCCAGTAGATTTGACAGGTCCTTCAATCAGCCCCAGCATTTT.

Only one count was recorded for this clone. The chain recombines TRBV4-3 with TRBJ1-4; weak D call: TRBD1 (5 bases). V was shortened by 4 bases and J by 8 bases, with 17 bases between the two germline ends. The V gene's germline CDR1 is LGHNA and CDR2 YSLEER. The CDR3 has 15 residues. This CDR3 reads CASSPSATGGEKLFF. The DNA for the CDR3 is TGCGCCAGCAGCCCATCCGCCACCGGGGGGGAAAAACTGTTTTTT.

The chain uses TRBV29-1 and TRBJ2-2; 8 bases agree with TRBD2. V lost 4 bases and J lost 4; bases outside the gene matches: 2. The CDR3 covers 13 residues. CDR1 is SQVTM, CDR2 ANQGSEA, per germline. The chain's CDR3 is CSVGGRFTGELFF. As DNA, the CDR3 is TGCAGCGTTGGCGGGAGGTTCACCGGGGAGCTGTTTTTT.

This sequence joins TRBV7-2 and TRBJ2-2, with a tentative D call TRBD2 (5 bases). Trimming took off 3 bases at V and 7 bases at J, with 12 bases between the two ends. The CDR3 runs to 14 residues. Germline CDR1 is SGHTA and CDR2 is FQGNSA. Here the CDR3 reads CASSFKIGGGELFF. The CDR3 DNA follows: TGTGCCAGCAGCTTCAAAATAGGAGGCGGGGAGCTGTTTTTT.

This chain uses TRBV9 with TRBJ2-1, with D possibly TRBD2 on 6 matching bases. This CDR3 contains 15 residues. The V end was cut by 0 bases, the J end by 8 bases, with 15 bases between. Germline assignment: CDR1 SGDLS and CDR2 YYNGEE. The CDR3 DNA follows: TGTGCCAGCAGCGTAGGGAGGGTTATTGGCGATGAGCAGTTCTTC. Amino acid sequence: CASSVGRVIGDEQFF.

The V gene is TRBV21-1, the J gene TRBJ2-2; whether TRBD2, the table's D call, matches the DNA was not checked. TRBV21-1 counts as a pseudogene. The CDR3 consists of 14 residues. The CDR3: CASIVTGNTGELFF. Written as DNA, the CDR3 is TGTGCCAGCATTGTTACGGGGAACACCGGGGAGCTGTTTTTT.

This rearrangement joins TRBV5-6 to TRBJ2-7; 8 bases match TRBD1. The J segment lost 6 bases and the V segment lost 4 bases, leaving 9 bases of the junction unmatched. CDR3 size: 14 residues. The germline V gene has CDR1 SGHDT and CDR2 YYEEEE. CDR3 coding DNA: TGTGCCAGCAGCCGCGGGACAGGTATGTTCGAGCAGTACTTC. It is translated as CASSRGTGMFEQYF.

This clone was counted only a few times. The chain joins TRBV30 to TRBJ1-5; 8 bases fit TRBD1. Germline values: CDR1 GTSNPN, CDR2 SVGIG (reference sequence). J was trimmed by 3 bases and V by 4 bases; bases with no gene match: 8. This CDR3 is built from 15 residues. CDR3 sequence: CAWNQGAPHNQPQHF. CDR3 coding DNA: TGTGCCTGGAATCAGGGGGCTCCCCACAATCAGCCCCAGCATTTT.

The chain uses TRBV27 and TRBJ2-1, with D perhaps TRBD2 (6 bases). Trimming removed 2 bases at V and 5 bases at J, with 19 bases between. The CDR3 consists of 17 residues. The germline CDR1 and CDR2 sequences are MNHEY and SMNVEV (reference sequence). The CDR3 here is CASSLRVGGTWNNEQFF. DNA for the CDR3: TGTGCCAGCAGTTTAAGGGTTGGCGGGACTTGGAACAATGAGCAGTTCTTC.